The following is a T cell receptor beta chain sequence with its context. 60 Vbeta and 13 Jbeta primers were used in PCR. This table comes from immunoSEQ multiplex PCR, and its TCRdb copy is limited to in-frame clones, with some not included. The table shows 100,000 to 150,000 clones, with just under 85% occurring only once. This sample was included in a study of cytomegalovirus exposure and HLA in healthy donors. Study overall: Earlier, approximately 190 million T cells were analyzed, and 117 million unique TCR beta sequences were found among them.

Germline values: CDR1 MNHEY, CDR2 SMNVEV (reference sequence). There are 14 residues in the CDR3. Germline trimming cut 3 bases from V and 5 bases from J; bases unmatched to any gene: 4. The TCR sequence derives from a boy between 2 and 10 years old in good health and CMV-seronegative. The rearrangement links TRBV27 to TRBJ2-3; 8 nucleotides line up with TRBD1. Sequences were obtained from PBMCs. CDR3 bases: TGTGCCAGCAGTTTGGACAGGGTTTTAGATACGCAGTATTTT. Translated: CASSLDRVLDTQYF.